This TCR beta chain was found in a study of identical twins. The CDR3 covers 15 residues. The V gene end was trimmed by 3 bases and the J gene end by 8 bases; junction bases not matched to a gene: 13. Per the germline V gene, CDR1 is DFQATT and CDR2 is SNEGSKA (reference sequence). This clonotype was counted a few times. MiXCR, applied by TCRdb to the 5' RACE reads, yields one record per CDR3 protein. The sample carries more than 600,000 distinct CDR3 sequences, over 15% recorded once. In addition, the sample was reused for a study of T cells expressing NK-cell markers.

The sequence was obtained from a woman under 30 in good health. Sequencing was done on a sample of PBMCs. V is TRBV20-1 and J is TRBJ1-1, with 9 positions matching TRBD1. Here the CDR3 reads CSARALGTGTAEAFF. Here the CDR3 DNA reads TGCAGTGCTAGGGCCCTTGGGACAGGGACGGCGGAAGCTTTCTTT.